Listed below are T cell receptor beta chains from one sample, sequenced in a study of early T cells in non-severe SARS-CoV-2 infection. TCRdb fed the 5' RACE reads into MiXCR, producing one record per CDR3 protein. The data show more than 20,000 distinct CDR3 sequences, 4.5% to 7% seen once. The sequencing sample was made of whole blood. The source is an adult who was a healthcare worker with PCR-confirmed SARS-CoV-2 infection or an uninfected control (not recorded which). The CDR3 runs from the conserved cysteine through the conserved F or W. D genes are given only for firm matches. Clone size is shown for a subset of rows, as once, few, many or a class of expanded clone.

cdr3_nt cdr3_aa d_call clone_size j_call v_call
TGTGCCACCAGTAGGGGACAGCTCACAGATACGCAGTATTTT CATSRGQLTDTQYF TRBD1 few TRBJ2-3 TRBV24-1
TGTGCCAGCAGTCCTCTCATGCGGGACGGGGAGCTGTTTTTT CASSPLMRDGELFF - - TRBJ2-2 TRBV12-3/TRBV12-4
TGTGCCAGCAGCGGAGCGGGGCTAGGGGTAGAGACCCAGTACTTC CASSGAGLGVETQYF TRBD2 - TRBJ2-5 TRBV11-2
TGCAGCGCCAGAGGAGGGTCAGATACGCAGTATTTT CSARGGSDTQYF - many TRBJ2-3 TRBV29-1
TGTGCCAGCAGCTCGAACCAAGAGACCCAGTACTTC CASSSNQETQYF - many TRBJ2-5 TRBV5-4
TGTGCCAGCAGTTTCATGGGGTTAGGGTATGGCTACACCTTC CASSFMGLGYGYTF - many TRBJ1-2 TRBV28
TGTGCCAGCAGTATGGGGGAGGCAACAGATACGCAGTATTTT CASSMGEATDTQYF - many TRBJ2-3 TRBV6-2/TRBV6-3
TGTGCCAGCAGCCCATTACAGGAGGGGGAGACCCAGTACTTC CASSPLQEGETQYF - few TRBJ2-5 TRBV9
TGCAGTGCCGCATCACAAGACAGCTACTCCTACAATGAGCAGTTCTTC CSAASQDSYSYNEQFF - many TRBJ2-1 TRBV20-1
TGTGCCAGCTCACCCCTAAAGCGGGACAATGAGCAGTTCTTC CASSPLKRDNEQFF - many TRBJ2-1 TRBV18
TGTGCCAGCAGCCCGATAGGACAGAACTACGAGCAGTACTTC CASSPIGQNYEQYF - many TRBJ2-7 TRBV7-6